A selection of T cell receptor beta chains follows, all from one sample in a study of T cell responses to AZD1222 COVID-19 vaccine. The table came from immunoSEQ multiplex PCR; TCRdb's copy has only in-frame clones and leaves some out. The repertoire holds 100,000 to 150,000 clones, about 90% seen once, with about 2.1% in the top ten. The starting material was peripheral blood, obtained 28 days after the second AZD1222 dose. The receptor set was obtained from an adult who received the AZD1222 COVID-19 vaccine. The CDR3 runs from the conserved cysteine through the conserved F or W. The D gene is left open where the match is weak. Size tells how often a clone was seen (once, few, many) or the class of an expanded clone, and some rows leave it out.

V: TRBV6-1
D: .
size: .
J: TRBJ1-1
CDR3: CASSEAAMFMNTEAFF
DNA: TGTGCCAGCAGTGAAGCTGCGATGTTCATGAACACTGAAGCTTTCTTT

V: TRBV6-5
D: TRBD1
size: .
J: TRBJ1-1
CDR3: CASRRSGGRNTEAFF
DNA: TGTGCCAGCAGGAGGTCAGGGGGCAGGAACACTGAAGCTTTCTTT

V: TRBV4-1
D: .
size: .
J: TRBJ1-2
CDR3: CASSLPPGGRGYGYTF
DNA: TGCGCCAGCAGCCTCCCACCGGGGGGTAGGGGATATGGCTACACCTTC

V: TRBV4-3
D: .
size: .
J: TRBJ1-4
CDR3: CASNTRGGIGANEKLFF
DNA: TGCGCCAGCAACACGAGAGGAGGGATTGGGGCTAATGAAAAACTGTTTTTT

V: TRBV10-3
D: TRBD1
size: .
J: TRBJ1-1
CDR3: CAISAGTASEAFF
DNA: TGTGCCATCAGTGCCGGGACAGCTTCTGAAGCTTTCTTT

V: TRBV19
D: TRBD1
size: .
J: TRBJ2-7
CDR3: CASSARQGSHSYEQYF
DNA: TGTGCCAGTAGTGCCCGACAGGGGTCCCACTCCTACGAGCAGTACTTC

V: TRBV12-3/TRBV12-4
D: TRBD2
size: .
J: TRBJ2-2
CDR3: CATLAGEGRGAVF
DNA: TGTGCCACCCTTGCGGGGGAAGGGCGGGGAGCTGTTTTT

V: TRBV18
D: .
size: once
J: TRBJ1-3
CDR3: CASSNGVSGNTIYF
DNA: TGTGCCAGCTCAAACGGGGTTTCTGGAAACACCATATATTTT

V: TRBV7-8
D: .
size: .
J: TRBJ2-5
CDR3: CASSKYVQETQYF
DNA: TGTGCCAGCAGCAAGTATGTACAAGAGACCCAGTACTTC

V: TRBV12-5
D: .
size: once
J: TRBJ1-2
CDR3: CARQESGDGYTF
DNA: TGTGCTAGGCAAGAGTCGGGGGACGGCTACACCTTC

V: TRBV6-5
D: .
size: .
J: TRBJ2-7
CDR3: CASSGTGATEQYF
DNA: TGTGCCAGCTCAGGGACTGGCGCTACCGAGCAGTACTTC

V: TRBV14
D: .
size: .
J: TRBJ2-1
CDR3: CASPPPSYNEQFF
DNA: TGTGCCAGCCCTCCTCCATCCTACAATGAGCAGTTCTTC

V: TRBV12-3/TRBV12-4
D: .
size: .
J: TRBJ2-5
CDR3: CASSPYQETQYF
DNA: TGTGCCAGCAGCCCGTACCAAGAGACCCAGTACTTC

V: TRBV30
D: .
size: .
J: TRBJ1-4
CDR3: CAWSHGLLNEKLFF
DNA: TGTGCCTGGAGTCATGGACTCCTTAATGAAAAACTGTTTTTT

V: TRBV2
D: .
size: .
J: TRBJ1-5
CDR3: CASTPGFSNQPQHF
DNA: TGTGCCAGCACCCCAGGGTTTAGTAATCAGCCCCAGCATTTT

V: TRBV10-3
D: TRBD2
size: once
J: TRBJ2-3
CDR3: CATRQGTGLATTDTQYF
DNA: TGTGCCACCAGACAGGGCACGGGACTAGCCACCACAGATACGCAGTATTTT

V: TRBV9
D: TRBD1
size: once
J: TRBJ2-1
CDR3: CASSATPGQGGYNEQFF
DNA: TGTGCCAGCAGCGCCACCCCAGGACAGGGGGGCTACAATGAGCAGTTCTTC

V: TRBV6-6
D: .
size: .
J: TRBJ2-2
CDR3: CASSYSESGELFF
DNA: TGTGCCAGCAGTTACTCGGAGTCCGGGGAGCTGTTTTTT

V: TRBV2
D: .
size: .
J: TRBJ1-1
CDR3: CASSEGNTEAFF
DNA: TGTGCCAGCAGTGAGGGGAACACTGAAGCTTTCTTT

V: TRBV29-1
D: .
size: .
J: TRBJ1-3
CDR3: CSVAPGADTIYF
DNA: TGCAGCGTTGCGCCCGGGGCCGACACCATATATTTT

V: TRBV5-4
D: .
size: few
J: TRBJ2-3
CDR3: CASSPPEGGDTQYF
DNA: TGTGCCAGCAGCCCACCCGAGGGGGGGGATACGCAGTATTTT

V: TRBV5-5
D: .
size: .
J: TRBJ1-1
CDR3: CASSLVPANTEAFF
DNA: TGTGCCAGCAGCTTGGTGCCAGCCAACACTGAAGCTTTCTTT

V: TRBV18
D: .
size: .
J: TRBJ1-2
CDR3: CASSPPGQAYGYTF
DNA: TGTGCCAGCTCACCCCCGGGGCAGGCCTATGGCTACACCTTC

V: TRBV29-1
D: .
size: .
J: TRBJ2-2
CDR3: CSVVIRGQGTGELFF
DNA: TGCAGCGTTGTAATTCGGGGGCAAGGCACCGGGGAGCTGTTTTTT

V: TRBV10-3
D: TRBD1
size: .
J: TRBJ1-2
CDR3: CAILSGTGTDYGYTF
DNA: TGTGCCATCTTAAGCGGGACAGGGACGGACTATGGCTACACCTTC

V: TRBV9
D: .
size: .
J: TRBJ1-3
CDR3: CASSVGQVPNTIYF
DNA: TGTGCCAGCAGCGTAGGACAGGTCCCAAACACCATATATTTT

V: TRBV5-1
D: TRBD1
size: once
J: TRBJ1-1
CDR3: CASSLTGTGLYEAFF
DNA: TGCGCCAGCAGCCTAACCGGGACAGGCTTATATGAAGCTTTCTTT

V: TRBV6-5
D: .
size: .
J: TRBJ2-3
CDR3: CASSYSGSVTDTQYF
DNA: TGTGCCAGCAGTTACTCGGGCAGCGTCACAGATACGCAGTATTTT

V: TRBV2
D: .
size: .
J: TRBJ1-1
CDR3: CASSLRQPFEAFF
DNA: TGTGCCAGCAGTCTTCGACAGCCATTCGAAGCTTTCTTT

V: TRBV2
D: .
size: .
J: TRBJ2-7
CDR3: CASSEGRDGPIYEQYF
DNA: TGTGCCAGCAGTGAAGGGAGGGACGGTCCGATCTACGAGCAGTACTTC

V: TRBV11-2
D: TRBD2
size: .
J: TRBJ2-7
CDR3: CASSLGGGGTYEQYF
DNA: TGTGCCAGCAGCTTAGGCGGCGGGGGAACCTACGAGCAGTACTTC

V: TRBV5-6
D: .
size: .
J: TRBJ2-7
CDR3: CASSPRTLYEQYF
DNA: TGTGCCAGCAGTCCCCGGACCCTCTACGAGCAGTACTTC